This entry lists 22 T cell receptor beta chains sequenced from one sample in a study of shared clonotypes between healthy human individuals. Produced via immunoSEQ multiplex PCR; TCRdb's table is partial and in-frame only. The data hold about 320,000 clones, with around 86% observed a single time. The sequenced sample consisted of memory CD8+ T cells sorted from blood. Subset indicated: CD45RO+ cells pooled with CCR7-negative TemRA cells. These receptors originate from a man in his late teens or twenties in good health.

This chain uses TRBV7-9 with TRBJ1-2, with D possibly being TRBD1 (5 bases). V was clipped by 1 base and J by 7 bases, with 13 bases between them. Germline V CDR1 and CDR2: SEHNR, FQNEAQ (reference sequence). This CDR3 spans 14 amino acids. CDR3 region: CASSLGLQGFGYTF. The CDR3 region has the DNA TGTGCCAGCAGCTTAGGCCTCCAGGGCTTTGGCTACACCTTC.

With respect to this clone: Other DNA sequences in this sample translate to the same CDR3. The V call is TRBV4-1, the J call TRBJ2-7, with 12 bases lining up with TRBD2. CDR1 is MGHRA and CDR2 is YSYEKL in the germline V gene. Germline trimming cut 3 bases from V and 1 base from J; bases unmatched to any gene: 4. CDR3 length: 16 residues. Written as DNA, the CDR3 is TGCGCCAGCAGCCAGTTACTAGCGGGGGGTTCCTACGAGCAGTACTTC. It codes for CASSQLLAGGSYEQYF.

The chain carries TRBV9 and TRBJ1-6, with D unclear. The V end was cut by 0 bases, the J end by 0 bases, with 10 bases between. This CDR3 comprises 17 residues. Per the germline V gene, CDR1 is SGDLS and CDR2 is YYNGEE. The CDR3: CASSVEEESSYNSPLHF. CDR3 DNA sequence: TGTGCCAGCAGCGTAGAGGAGGAGAGCTCCTATAATTCACCCCTCCACTTT.

The V call is TRBV7-2, the J call TRBJ1-2; no clear D. Trimming took 5 bases from V and 1 from J, leaving 11 bases between them. CDR1 SGHTA and CDR2 FQGNSA come from the germline V gene. The CDR3 is 14 residues long. This chain's CDR3 is CASSPMLFNYGYTF. The CDR3 coding sequence is TGTGCCAGCAGCCCAATGTTATTTAACTATGGCTACACCTTC. The variable domain in full, completed from reference TRBV7-2 and TRBJ1-2, reads GAGVSQSPSNKVTEKGKDVELRCDPISGHTALYWYRQSLGQGLEFLIYFQGNSAPDKSGLPSDRFSAERTGGSVSTLTIQRTQQEDSAVYLCASSPMLFNYGYTFGSGTRLTVV.

In DNA, the CDR3 is TGCAGCGGCGCGGGAGGGGCGGGCTACGAGCAGTACTTC. Translated: CSGAGGAGYEQYF. The gene calls are TRBV29-1 and TRBJ2-7, with 9 bases matching TRBD2. The ends lost 7 bases at V and 3 bases at J; junction bases unmatched: 7. The germline V gene encodes CDR1 SQVTM and CDR2 ANQGSEA. This CDR3 spans 13 amino acids.

This sequence joins TRBV7-8 and TRBJ1-6, with TRBD1 matching over 8 bases. CDR3 size: 14 residues. Germline CDR1 and CDR2: SGHVS and FQNEAQ. The trim removed 5 bases at V and 7 bases at J, leaving 4 bases unmatched. The CDR3 DNA sequence: TGTGCCAGCAGCACGCGACAGGGGAATTCACCCCTCCACTTT. Its protein is CASSTRQGNSPLHF.

V and J are TRBV7-9 and TRBJ2-3, with TRBD2 matching 8 bases. CDR1 is SEHNR and CDR2 is FQNEAQ in the germline V gene (reference sequence). The CDR3 is 16 residues long. The V gene end was trimmed by 5 bases and the J gene end by 4 bases; junction bases not matched to a gene: 11. CDR3 protein: CASSTSIGGAADTQYF. CDR3 sequence (DNA): TGTGCCAGCAGCACATCCATCGGGGGGGCGGCAGATACGCAGTATTTT.

V usage is TRBV2 and J usage is TRBJ2-7; D is perhaps TRBD1 (6 bases). The V and J ends lost 8 bases and 5 bases respectively, with 19 bases between them. Germline V lookup: CDR1 SNHLY, CDR2 FYNNEI. This CDR3 spans 14 amino acids. The CDR3 here is CASQGPPQSDEQYF. CDR3 nucleotide sequence: TGTGCCAGCCAGGGGCCTCCACAGTCAGACGAGCAGTACTTC.

V usage is TRBV6-5 and J usage is TRBJ1-1; D gene uncertain. Germline CDR1 is MNHEY and CDR2 is SVGAGI. The CDR3 spans 15 residues. V lost 2 bases and J 3 bases, leaving 13 bases between the germline ends. The DNA of the CDR3 is TGTGCCAGCAGTTACCTCTGGGATGAGGACACTGAAGCTTTCTTT. The encoded protein is CASSYLWDEDTEAFF.

This clone qualifies as large. Other DNA sequences in this specimen translate into the identical CDR3. The gene calls are TRBV7-9 and TRBJ2-1; the D is unclear. CDR1 is SEHNR, CDR2 FQNEAQ, per germline (reference sequence). This CDR3 spans 12 amino acids. Deletions cut 3 bases from V and 7 bases from J, with 7 bases between. DNA for the CDR3: TGTGCCAGCAGCTTTGACCCGAATGAGCAGTTCTTC. It encodes CASSFDPNEQFF. Drawing the rest from reference TRBV7-9 and TRBJ2-1, the complete variable domain is DTGVSQNPRHKITKRGQNVTFRCDPISEHNRLYWYRQTLGQGPEFLTYFQNEAQLEKSRLLSDRFSAERPKGSFSTLEIQRTEQGDSAMYLCASSFDPNEQFFGPGTRLTVL.

The CDR3 DNA follows: TGTGCCAGCAGCGTAGACTCGGGGCCCTCCTACGAGCAGTACTTC. This encodes CASSVDSGPSYEQYF. The V and J genes are TRBV9 and TRBJ2-7; either TRBD1 or TRBD2 may fit D (5 bases each). Trimming took off 0 bases at V and 0 bases at J, with 10 bases between the two ends. In germline, CDR1 is SGDLS, CDR2 YYNGEE. CDR3 size: 15 residues.

This chain joins TRBV30 and TRBJ1-2; no clear D. V lost 0 bases, J lost 5 bases, and 10 bases lay in between. From germline, CDR1 is GTSNPN and CDR2 SVGIG (reference sequence). The CDR3 runs 13 residues. The CDR3 sequence: CAWSVERAYGYTF. The CDR3 nucleotides are TGTGCCTGGAGTGTGGAGAGGGCGTATGGCTACACCTTC.

The rearrangement links TRBV13 to TRBJ2-3; TRBD2 matches at 7 bases. The CDR3 runs 16 residues. Germline V gene lookup returns CDR1 PRHDT and CDR2 FYEKMQ (reference sequence). The junction had 7 bases not matched to a gene; V was cut back by 4 bases and J by 0 bases. The CDR3 reads CASSSPRGGSTDTQYF. The CDR3 bases are TGTGCCAGCAGCTCCCCCCGGGGAGGGAGCACAGATACGCAGTATTTT.

This clone has a single count. This CDR3 is also generated by other DNA sequences in the sample. This rearrangement joins TRBV7-3 to TRBJ2-7; 7 bases are a match to TRBD1. Germline CDR1 and CDR2: SGHTA and FQGTGA. The CDR3 length is 13 residues. Unmatched junction bases numbered 3, after V lost 3 bases and J lost 4 bases. The CDR3 sequence is CASSFRQGYEQYF. CDR3 nucleotides: TGTGCCAGCAGCTTCAGACAGGGTTACGAGCAGTACTTC.

The chain carries TRBV2 and TRBJ2-7; TRBD1 is a possible D gene (6 bases). V was cut by 5 bases and J by 3 bases, with 14 bases left in between. Germline CDR1 and CDR2: SNHLY and FYNNEI. CDR3 size: 14 residues. The CDR3 sequence is CASSSRRQDYEQYF. For the CDR3, the DNA is TGTGCCAGCAGTTCCCGGCGACAGGACTACGAGCAGTACTTC.

Turning to this clone: This CDR3 is also generated by other DNA sequences in the sample. The chain couples TRBV5-1 to TRBJ2-7; 7 positions agree with TRBD1. J lost 2 bases, V lost 4 bases, and 3 bases had no gene match. The CDR3 contains 13 residues. Germline values: CDR1 SGHRS, CDR2 YFSETQ. The CDR3 spells CASSIGTAYEQYF. CDR3 in DNA: TGCGCCAGCAGCATCGGGACAGCCTACGAGCAGTACTTC.

The rearrangement links TRBV30 to TRBJ2-3, with 12 bases identical to TRBD2. Germline CDR1 and CDR2: GTSNPN and SVGIG (reference sequence). The CDR3 spans 16 residues. After removal of 4 bases from V and 2 bases from J, the junction contained 7 bases not matched to a gene. The CDR3 reads CAWNAGLAGPTDTQYF. Written as DNA, the CDR3 is TGTGCCTGGAACGCAGGACTAGCGGGGCCCACAGATACGCAGTATTTT.

The genes are TRBV10-2 and TRBJ2-3; no firm D call. Germline V gene lookup returns CDR1 WSHSY and CDR2 SAAADI. CDR3 length: 12 amino acids. Trimming stripped 2 bases from V and 4 bases from J, with 4 bases between. The CDR3 DNA reads as TGCGCCAGCAGTGAGCTAGCAGATACGCAGTATTTT. Translating gives CASSELADTQYF.

The rearrangement joins TRBV6-4 to TRBJ2-7; TRBD2 is a possible D gene (5 bases). Germline V lookup: CDR1 MRHNA, CDR2 SNTAGT. Trimming left V 3 bases short and J 3 bases short, with 24 bases between. The CDR3 extends over 18 amino acids. CDR3 amino acids: CASSDFSPRRTHYYEQYF. For the CDR3, the DNA is TGTGCCAGCAGTGATTTCTCCCCTCGAAGGACTCATTACTACGAGCAGTACTTC.

This rearrangement joins TRBV7-9 to TRBJ2-7, with TRBD2 as a possible D gene (6 bases). This CDR3 has 15 amino acids. CDR1 is SEHNR, CDR2 FQNEAQ, per germline (reference sequence). Trimming took off 5 bases at V and 3 bases at J, with 17 bases between the two ends. For the CDR3, the DNA is TGTGCCAGCAGCCAGGGACCGGGACTTTACTACGAGCAGTACTTC. This sequence encodes CASSQGPGLYYEQYF.

The rearrangement links TRBV2 to TRBJ2-3; 7 positions match TRBD2. The germline V gene has CDR1 SNHLY and CDR2 FYNNEI. The CDR3 runs to 16 residues. V shed 5 bases, J shed 2 bases, and the junction held 10 bases outside the gene matches. The CDR3 reads CASSYPRGLDTDTQYF. CDR3 nucleotide sequence: TGTGCCAGCAGTTACCCACGTGGACTAGACACAGATACGCAGTATTTT.

This clone has only one observation. The chain carries TRBV6-5 and TRBJ1-2, with 7 nucleotides matching TRBD1. The germline V gene encodes CDR1 MNHEY and CDR2 SVGAGI. The CDR3 is 13 residues long. Trimming at V came to 5 bases and at J to 7 bases, leaving 7 bases not matched to a gene. The CDR3 sequence is CASSLTGTGGYTF. The CDR3 nucleotides read TGTGCCAGCAGTCTGACAGGGACGGGTGGCTACACCTTC.